The rows below give T cell receptor beta chains drawn from one sample of a study of T cells after yellow fever vaccination. One entry per CDR3 protein, called by TCRdb with MiXCR from the 5' RACE reads. The sample yields hundreds of thousands of distinct CDR3 sequences, more than 5.5% seen once. The sample consisted of PBMCs, taken 5 days after the yellow fever booster vaccination. The receptor set was obtained from a man aged 30 to 45 who received the YFV17D yellow fever vaccine. Both conserved end residues are part of each CDR3.

v_call	cdr3_aa
TRBV5-4	CASSRSGALDTQYF
TRBV18	CASSPPSRGAQRNYEQYF
TRBV11-3	CASSQRDNQLNEQFF
TRBV14	CASSPRVAPDTQYF
TRBV11-2	CASSRPSGAYYGYTF
TRBV5-8	CASSWEAMLVPEQFF
TRBV7-9	CASSAIDRVGYTF
TRBV4-3	CASSQLAGGGTGELFF
TRBV9	CASSFTGTSAYNEQFF
TRBV6-2/TRBV6-3	CASSFTGGAPGELFF
TRBV6-1	CASRLWTSENNEQFF
TRBV27	CASSSGTIHFF
TRBV6-1	CASRSRGTTNTGELFF
TRBV18	CASAWREADTQYF
TRBV4-3	CASSQDNPGLGYTGELFF
TRBV28	CACYQQGAETQYF
TRBV20-1	CSVSGYRRADTQYF
TRBV5-6	CASSLEQLEAFF
TRBV12-3/TRBV12-4	CASRRTEETQYF
TRBV7-8	CASSLESSRYNEQFF
TRBV7-2	CASSPRSGSYNEQFF
TRBV20-1	CSARKGTSGYQETQYF
TRBV20-1	CSARETHNEQFF
TRBV29-1	CSVRGGLGYEQYF
TRBV5-1	CASSSAGGTETQYF
TRBV7-2	CASLPPTGAPETQYF
TRBV20-1	CSARDGWLAGHNEQFF
TRBV11-2	CASSLDRTFSGANVLTF
TRBV6-2/TRBV6-3	CASRDPPSENEQFF
TRBV3-1	CASSHEGTGKQYF
TRBV6-4	CASSDSTAGGRDTQYF